The clone carrying this T cell receptor (beta chain) appeared a single time. The source of the sample is a study of blood T cell repertoires in COVID-19. Overall study context: Both acute and convalescent COVID-19 samples were obtained from the United States, Italy and Spain. PBMCs, B-cell-depleted T cells, or T cells provided the cDNA or gDNA that made up the material.

The CDR3 covers 16 residues. J gave up 1 base and V 3 bases, and 6 bases lay outside the gene matches. Germline CDR1 and CDR2: SGHVS and FNYEAQ. How the authors handled the data: It was from reference gene primer amplification that nucleated cell counts were estimated. Here immunoSEQ multiplex PCR was the method, and the copy in TCRdb shows in-frame clones only, minus some. That table furnishes V, J and clone size, whereas the DNA furnished D and trimming. Among roughly 260,000 clones, almost 90% were seen once, and the ten largest hold around 11%. One Seattle source followed patients from active infection through their disease course.

The sample was peripheral blood. The sequence derives from a woman in her twenties or thirties with COVID-19, enrolled during active disease. This sequence joins TRBV7-6 and TRBJ1-1, with 9 positions matching TRBD1. CDR3 protein: CASSFYLTGGNTEAFF. The CDR3 DNA reads as TGTGCCAGCAGCTTCTACTTGACAGGGGGGAACACTGAAGCTTTCTTT.